This TCR beta chain comes out of a study of blood T cells in healthy people across ages. Study-wide points: The study found TCR beta diversity correlated strongly with naive T cell percentage.

Extraction yielded at least 6 micrograms of total RNA per sample. Trimming removed 8 bases from V and 3 bases from J, with 20 bases in between. This CDR3 comprises 15 residues. Germline CDR1 reads DFQATT; CDR2 reads SNEGSKA (reference sequence). This clonotype was observed once. Antigen specificity is unknown. The authors ran a second PCR of 7 to 11 cycles using a sample-barcoded 5' primer and a J-beta primer mix. TCRdb called the 5' RACE reads again in MiXCR, with one record for every CDR3 protein. The sample holds around 1.7 million distinct CDR3 sequences, roughly 27% seen once. The V call is TRBV20-1, the J call TRBJ2-1, with a weak D call TRBD1 (5 bases). Sequencing was performed on blood. The clonotype comes from a woman in her 30s in good health. The CDR3 protein is CSLQRSGQFYNEQFF. The CDR3 coding sequence is TGCAGTTTACAAAGGTCCGGACAATTCTACAATGAGCAGTTCTTC.